This TCR beta chain stems from a study of shared clonotypes between healthy human individuals. This clone was recorded once. Antigen specificity is unknown. CDR1 and CDR2 from the germline V gene are LGHNA and YSLEER. V trimming: 2 bases; J trimming: 3 bases; junction bases outside the gene matches: 7. The CDR3 has 18 residues. Every subset had its genomic DNA shared out evenly among several immunoSEQ plates. Here immunoSEQ multiplex PCR was the method, and the copy in TCRdb shows in-frame clones only, minus some. The sample lists a few hundred thousand clones, about nine tenths occurring once. Nashville, Tennessee was home to all donors, each a Caucasian adult. Study outcomes and limitations: With few donors, the genetic and exposure-history diversity represented was limited.

Sequencing was done on a sample of memory CD8+ T cells sorted from blood. The subset is: CD45RO+ cells pooled with CCR7-negative TemRA cells. This TCR came from a young man in good health. This chain links TRBV4-3 with TRBJ2-6, with 10 bases aligning to TRBD1. The CDR3 coding sequence is TGCGCCAGCAGCCAACCGGGACAGGGGTCCTATGGGGCCAACGTCCTGACTTTC. Protein: CASSQPGQGSYGANVLTF.